The rows below give T cell receptor beta chains drawn from one sample of a study of blood T cells in healthy people across ages. TCRdb re-analysed the 5' RACE reads in MiXCR, keeping a single row per CDR3 protein. The sample shows about 1,000,000 distinct CDR3 sequences, roughly 45% of them seen only once. Sequencing was carried out using blood. Source of these receptors: a woman in her fifties or sixties in good health. The conserved cysteine and the conserved F or W are not part of the CDR3 here. Fields, in order: V gene, clone size, J gene, CDR3 protein. Expanded clones are given a class, and other clones once, few, many or no size at all.

v_call: TRBV7-9; clone_size: few; j_call: TRBJ2-7; cdr3_aa: ASSFRGVDGAYEQY
v_call: TRBV20-1; clone_size: NA; j_call: TRBJ1-5; cdr3_aa: SATGDKYSNQPQH
v_call: TRBV15; clone_size: NA; j_call: TRBJ2-7; cdr3_aa: ATSPLPAGVVEQY
v_call: TRBV3-1; clone_size: NA; j_call: NA; cdr3_aa: ASSPPGLAHEQY
v_call: TRBV12-3/TRBV12-4; clone_size: NA; j_call: TRBJ2-7; cdr3_aa: ASSSSDRRTYEQY
v_call: TRBV29-1; clone_size: few; j_call: TRBJ2-7; cdr3_aa: SAAWGPYEQY
v_call: TRBV6-5; clone_size: NA; j_call: TRBJ2-1; cdr3_aa: ASSSPGLAGVSNEQF
v_call: TRBV28; clone_size: NA; j_call: TRBJ2-7; cdr3_aa: ASKAGTGGREQY
v_call: TRBV20-1; clone_size: NA; j_call: TRBJ2-1; cdr3_aa: SAWSGVPSYNEQF
v_call: TRBV20-1; clone_size: NA; j_call: NA; cdr3_aa: SAKDGGEGETQY
v_call: TRBV9; clone_size: NA; j_call: TRBJ2-2; cdr3_aa: ASSPRLSSVGELF
v_call: TRBV5-1; clone_size: NA; j_call: TRBJ2-5; cdr3_aa: ASSSTDRRETQY
v_call: TRBV6-5; clone_size: NA; j_call: NA; cdr3_aa: ASSYSATGQHQETQF
v_call: TRBV20-1; clone_size: NA; j_call: TRBJ2-1; cdr3_aa: SATSFSGTFNEQF
v_call: TRBV6-6; clone_size: NA; j_call: TRBJ2-7; cdr3_aa: ASSYTAGASKEQY
v_call: TRBV27; clone_size: few; j_call: TRBJ2-7; cdr3_aa: ASSYTGTSGIYEQY
v_call: TRBV24-1; clone_size: NA; j_call: TRBJ2-2; cdr3_aa: ATSDLTGTGLTGELF
v_call: TRBV7-2; clone_size: few; j_call: TRBJ2-6; cdr3_aa: ASSLSVSGANALT
v_call: TRBV20-1; clone_size: NA; j_call: TRBJ2-3; cdr3_aa: SARSPGNTQY
v_call: TRBV3-1; clone_size: once; j_call: TRBJ2-1; cdr3_aa: ASSQEGLAGEGNEQF
v_call: TRBV3-1; clone_size: once; j_call: TRBJ2-1; cdr3_aa: ASSLRGGRNYEQF
v_call: TRBV28; clone_size: NA; j_call: TRBJ2-1; cdr3_aa: ASREDSYNEQF
v_call: TRBV7-6; clone_size: NA; j_call: TRBJ1-3; cdr3_aa: ASSLGQGPGNTIY
v_call: TRBV2; clone_size: NA; j_call: NA; cdr3_aa: ASRPGLTYNEQY
v_call: TRBV28; clone_size: NA; j_call: TRBJ2-3; cdr3_aa: ASSEEGLGEDTQY
v_call: TRBV11-1; clone_size: NA; j_call: TRBJ2-1; cdr3_aa: TSSRRLAGAGNEQF
v_call: TRBV5-6; clone_size: NA; j_call: TRBJ2-3; cdr3_aa: ASSTEGTLGTQY
v_call: TRBV6-1; clone_size: NA; j_call: TRBJ1-2; cdr3_aa: ASSDALTGSKGYT
v_call: TRBV28; clone_size: NA; j_call: TRBJ2-1; cdr3_aa: ASRRASGGTYNEQF
v_call: TRBV14; clone_size: NA; j_call: TRBJ1-4; cdr3_aa: ASSPGPDGREKLF
v_call: TRBV29-1; clone_size: NA; j_call: TRBJ2-7; cdr3_aa: SVSPGYGHEQY
v_call: TRBV7-3; clone_size: NA; j_call: TRBJ2-7; cdr3_aa: ASSPTGGSSYEQY
v_call: TRBV5-5; clone_size: NA; j_call: TRBJ2-1; cdr3_aa: VSSLAPGDNEQF
v_call: TRBV24-1; clone_size: NA; j_call: TRBJ2-5; cdr3_aa: ATSDPRGKDRAGETQY
v_call: TRBV7-2; clone_size: few; j_call: TRBJ1-5; cdr3_aa: ASSIGDRLIDNQPQH
v_call: TRBV4-1; clone_size: NA; j_call: NA; cdr3_aa: ASSLSGSPHNEQY
v_call: TRBV5-1; clone_size: few; j_call: TRBJ2-5; cdr3_aa: ASSGTSGSMETQY
v_call: TRBV28; clone_size: many; j_call: TRBJ2-3; cdr3_aa: ASRTGDTQY
v_call: TRBV11-2; clone_size: few; j_call: TRBJ2-3; cdr3_aa: ASSLGDIGTDTQY
v_call: TRBV9; clone_size: NA; j_call: TRBJ2-4; cdr3_aa: ASSVGEWTGKNIQY
v_call: TRBV4-1; clone_size: NA; j_call: TRBJ2-3; cdr3_aa: ASSQDRSGSTDTQY
v_call: TRBV12-5; clone_size: few; j_call: TRBJ2-7; cdr3_aa: ASAHGGYEQY
v_call: TRBV6-5; clone_size: NA; j_call: TRBJ2-7; cdr3_aa: ASVGLAGSYEQY
v_call: TRBV29-1; clone_size: NA; j_call: TRBJ2-7; cdr3_aa: SVVGLAPSSYEQY
v_call: TRBV15; clone_size: NA; j_call: TRBJ2-1; cdr3_aa: ATSTRLAGVQIPYNEQF
v_call: TRBV11-2; clone_size: once; j_call: TRBJ2-7; cdr3_aa: ASSAQSSGSVFEQY
v_call: TRBV5-1; clone_size: NA; j_call: TRBJ2-1; cdr3_aa: ASSSMRLSHNEQF
v_call: TRBV21-1; clone_size: few; j_call: TRBJ2-3; cdr3_aa: ASSPGTSGRSRSTDTQY